This TCR beta chain stems from a study of blood T cell repertoires in COVID-19. The method was immunoSEQ multiplex PCR; TCRdb's version includes in-frame clones alone and lacks a portion of them. The table includes some 89,000 clones, roughly 80% detected once. The specimen sequenced was peripheral blood. This TCR was recovered from a man aged 60-69 years with acute or convalescent COVID-19.

CDR3 amino acids: CASSISPQGAAAPLHF. The CDR3, as DNA: TGTGCCAGTAGTATATCTCCCCAGGGGGCCGCGGCACCCCTCCACTTT. The chain joins TRBV19 to TRBJ1-6; 8 bases are a match to TRBD1. This CDR3 has 16 amino acids. Unmatched junction bases numbered 11, after V lost 2 bases and J lost 11 bases. Per germline, CDR1 LNHDA and CDR2 SQIVND (reference sequence).